This entry is about one TCR beta chain. What it recognizes is unknown. Assay execution proceeded at the deep level. Clones were read by immunoSEQ multiplex PCR, and TCRdb kept only the in-frame ones, dropping some. Among 2 million to 3 million clones, 80% to 95% were seen once, and the ten largest hold 0.36%. This sample was included in a study of shared clonotypes between healthy human individuals. Looking at the study overall: Each donor's CD4 naive and CD4 memory cells filled three plates apiece, CD8 naive two, and CD8 memory one.

Trimming left V 6 bases short and J 1 base short, with 19 bases between. CDR1 and CDR2 (germline): ENHRY, SYGVKD. The CDR3 runs to 16 residues. Whole-study results and caveats: Richness estimates generally favored naive over memory subsets.

The J gene is TRBJ2-7, the V gene TRBV10-3; tentative D call: TRBD2 (8 bases). The origin of this receptor is a man between 18 and 29 years old in good health. Some clones in this sample may be carry-over from other donors' samples. The sequencing sample was made of naive CD4+ T cells from PBMCs. The subset here: CD45RA+ positively selected. CDR3 sequence: CAIRGGTAGESYEQYF. The CDR3 bases are TGTGCCATCAGGGGGGGGACAGCGGGAGAGTCCTACGAGCAGTACTTC.